The 24 T cell receptor beta chains reported below all come from one sample, sequenced in a study of blood T cell repertoires in COVID-19. Clones were read by immunoSEQ multiplex PCR, and TCRdb kept only the in-frame ones, dropping some. This sample has fewer than 500,000 clones, with 85% to 90% found just once. Sequenced sample: PBMCs or T cells enriched from blood (not recorded which). The receptors come from a man aged 30 to 39 who had recovered from COVID-19.

CDR3 sequence: CASNPLAGGPTDTQYF. The DNA of the CDR3 is TGTGCCAGCAACCCCCTAGCGGGAGGACCTACAGATACGCAGTATTTT. The rearrangement uses TRBV5-4 and TRBJ2-3; 11 bases align to TRBD2. CDR1 is SGHNT, CDR2 YYREEE, per germline (reference sequence). There are 16 residues in the CDR3. Trimming removed 6 bases from V and 3 bases from J; junction bases left unmatched: 9.

The chain carries TRBV5-1 and TRBJ2-3; no clear D gene. The CDR3 is 14 residues long. V gave up 0 bases and J gave up 1 base, with 6 bases separating them. Germline CDR1 and CDR2: SGHRS and YFSETQ. Written as DNA, the CDR3 is TGCGCCAGCAGCTTGGAAACAGGCACAGATACGCAGTATTTT. This sequence encodes CASSLETGTDTQYF.

This chain links TRBV11-2 with TRBJ2-2; D possibly corresponds to TRBD2 (6 bases). V lost 5 bases and J lost 0, with 10 bases in between. In germline, CDR1 is SGHAT, CDR2 FQNNGV. The CDR3 is 15 amino acids. DNA for the CDR3: TGTGCCAGCAGCCGGGACTGGACGAACACCGGGGAGCTGTTTTTT. Encoded protein: CASSRDWTNTGELFF.

This sequence joins TRBV12-3 or TRBV12-4 and TRBJ1-6; no clear D. V gave up 1 base and J gave up 8 bases, with 6 bases separating them. This CDR3 is 13 amino acids long. CDR3 in DNA: TGTGCCAGCAGTTTAGACAGTTATTCACCCCTCCACTTT. Translated, it gives CASSLDSYSPLHF.

V gene TRBV30 combines with J gene TRBJ1-1; no clear D. CDR3 length: 13 amino acids. From germline, CDR1 is GTSNPN and CDR2 SVGIG (reference sequence). The germline V and J ends were trimmed by 2 bases and 1 base, with 8 bases remaining between them. The CDR3 region is CAWSNGPNTEAFF. The CDR3 nucleotides read TGTGCCTGGAGTAACGGTCCGAACACTGAAGCTTTCTTT. The full variable domain, with the rest looked up from reference TRBV30 and TRBJ1-1, is SQTIHQWPATLVQPVGSPLSLECTVEGTSNPNLYWYRQAAGRGLQLLFYSVGIGQISSEVPQNLSASRPQDRQFILSSKKLLLSDSGFYLCAWSNGPNTEAFFGQGTRLTVV.

The rearrangement uses TRBV6-2 or TRBV6-3 and TRBJ2-3; maybe TRBD2 (6 bases). The germline V gene has CDR1 MNHEY and CDR2 SVGEGT. The germline V and J ends were trimmed by 0 bases and 2 bases, with 15 bases remaining between them. The CDR3 loop spans 17 amino acids. Written as DNA, the CDR3 is TGTGCCAGCAGTTACTCGAACTTAGCGGTCTTCACAGATACGCAGTATTTT. This sequence encodes CASSYSNLAVFTDTQYF.

This chain joins TRBV5-6 and TRBJ2-2; 10 bases agree with TRBD2. From germline, CDR1 is SGHDT and CDR2 YYEEEE. The CDR3 spans 17 residues. After removal of 0 bases from V and 6 bases from J, the junction contained 8 bases not matched to a gene. The DNA of the CDR3 is TGTGCCAGCAGCTTGGGGGCCAGCGGGAGGGCCCCCGGGGAGCTGTTTTTT. Protein: CASSLGASGRAPGELFF.

The rearrangement joins TRBV4-1 to TRBJ2-7, with D tentatively TRBD2 (6 bases). Trimming pared 5 bases from V and 5 bases from J, leaving 16 bases between. Germline V lookup: CDR1 MGHRA, CDR2 YSYEKL. The CDR3 length is 14 residues. This CDR3 reads CASSSRGTYDEQYF. DNA for the CDR3: TGCGCCAGCAGCTCACGGGGGACGTACGACGAGCAGTACTTC.

The chain links TRBV27 to TRBJ2-1, with a tentative D call TRBD2 (5 bases). Trimming took 6 bases from V and 7 from J, leaving 10 bases between them. The V gene's germline CDR1 is MNHEY and CDR2 SMNVEV (reference sequence). This CDR3 is built from 12 residues. CDR3 sequence (DNA): TGTGCCAGCAGGTCGGGGTGGAATGAGCAGTTCTTC. It translates to CASRSGWNEQFF.

V is TRBV30 and J is TRBJ1-2; TRBD1 is a possible D gene (5 bases). Per the germline V gene, CDR1 is GTSNPN and CDR2 is SVGIG (reference sequence). V was pared by 2 bases and J by 5 bases, with 12 bases between. The CDR3 has 13 amino acids. As DNA, the CDR3 is TGTGCCTGGAGTCGGGGGGGTGGTTATGGCTACACCTTC. This encodes CAWSRGGGYGYTF.

The V call is TRBV9, the J call TRBJ2-7; D is undetermined. Germline values: CDR1 SGDLS, CDR2 YYNGEE. The CDR3 is made up of 11 amino acids. V gave up 3 bases and J gave up 9 bases, with 10 bases separating them. The CDR3 bases are TGTGCCAGCAGCGGCCCCCGAGGGCAGTACTTC. Protein sequence: CASSGPRGQYF. Based on the CDR3 plus reference TRBV9 and TRBJ2-7, the full variable domain is DSGVTQTPKHLITATGQRVTLRCSPRSGDLSVYWYQQSLDQGLQFLIQYYNGEERAKGNILERFSAQQFPDLHSELNLSSLELGDSALYFCASSGPRGQYFGPGTRLTVT.

V is TRBV10-3 and J is TRBJ1-1; the D is unclear. V lost 4 bases, J lost 7 bases, and 16 bases lay in between. The V gene's germline CDR1 is ENHRY and CDR2 SYGVKD. This CDR3 has 14 amino acids. The CDR3: CAISAVHLPSEAFF. The CDR3 nucleotides read TGTGCCATCAGTGCTGTGCACCTTCCTAGTGAAGCTTTCTTT.

This sequence joins TRBV9 and TRBJ2-3; TRBD2 matches at 11 bases. The ends lost 2 bases at V and 3 bases at J; junction bases unmatched: 2. CDR1 is SGDLS and CDR2 is YYNGEE in the germline V gene. This CDR3 region has 15 residues. The CDR3 is CASSVGLAVTDTQYF. The CDR3 DNA is TGTGCCAGCAGCGTGGGACTAGCGGTAACAGATACGCAGTATTTT. Variable domain in full (rest from reference TRBV9 and TRBJ2-3): DSGVTQTPKHLITATGQRVTLRCSPRSGDLSVYWYQQSLDQGLQFLIQYYNGEERAKGNILERFSAQQFPDLHSELNLSSLELGDSALYFCASSVGLAVTDTQYFGPGTRLTVL.

The chain is built from TRBV28 and TRBJ2-3; tentatively, D is TRBD1 (6 bases). CDR3 length equals 15 residues. Germline-derived CDR1 and CDR2 are MDHEN and SYDVKM. The V end lost 5 bases, the J end lost 2 bases, and 14 bases lay between the germline ends. The CDR3 nucleotides read TGTGCCAGCAGTACGACAGGAAAGGTCACAGATACGCAGTATTTT. Translation gives CASSTTGKVTDTQYF. Using reference TRBV28 and TRBJ2-3 for the parts outside the CDR3, the full variable domain is DVKVTQSSRYLVKRTGEKVFLECVQDMDHENMFWYRQDPGLGLRLIYFSYDVKMKEKGDIPEGYSVSREKKERFSLILESASTNQTSMYLCASSTTGKVTDTQYFGPGTRLTVL.

This chain connects TRBV28 to TRBJ1-2; the match to TRBD1 covers 7 bases. Germline-derived CDR1 and CDR2 are MDHEN and SYDVKM. The J segment lost 4 bases and the V segment lost 6 bases, leaving 14 bases of the junction unmatched. This CDR3 region has 16 residues. CDR3 region: CASRTRDRVSGYGYTF. CDR3 nucleotides: TGTGCCAGCAGGACCAGAGACAGGGTTTCTGGCTATGGCTACACCTTC.

This rearrangement joins TRBV5-1 to TRBJ2-1, with TRBD2 matching 11 bases. Per germline, CDR1 SGHRS and CDR2 YFSETQ. This CDR3 has 14 amino acids. The V gene end was trimmed by 4 bases and the J gene end by 8 bases; junction bases not matched to a gene: 5. In nucleotides, the CDR3 is TGCGCCAGCAGCCTTAGCGGGAGGGCCGATGAGCAGTTCTTC. Translating gives CASSLSGRADEQFF.

CDR3 amino acids: CASSLLIAPGGGSHTEAFF. The CDR3 DNA reads as TGTGCCAGCAGTTTATTAATAGCACCGGGAGGGGGTTCGCACACTGAAGCTTTCTTT. The rearrangement links TRBV28 to TRBJ1-1; TRBD1 might be the D (6 bases). Germline values: CDR1 MDHEN, CDR2 SYDVKM. Deletions cut 1 base from V and 3 bases from J, with 24 bases between. This CDR3 has 19 amino acids.

The rearrangement joins TRBV6-5 to TRBJ2-7, with D possibly matching TRBD2 (5 bases). V dropped 6 bases and J dropped 7 bases, with 13 bases sitting between them. Per the germline V gene, CDR1 is MNHEY and CDR2 is SVGAGI. The CDR3 has 12 residues. CDR3 sequence reads: CASRGAGGEQYF. The CDR3 DNA follows: TGTGCCAGCAGGGGAGCTGGTGGAGAGCAGTACTTC.

The chain joins TRBV4-1 to TRBJ2-5, with D possibly matching TRBD2 (6 bases). The CDR3 spans 16 residues. Trimming cost V 0 bases and J 4 bases, with 15 bases left between them. Germline V CDR1 and CDR2: MGHRA, YSYEKL. Here the CDR3 reads CASSQEGRGAVETQYF. Written as DNA, the CDR3 is TGCGCCAGCAGCCAAGAGGGCCGCGGGGCGGTAGAGACCCAGTACTTC.

CDR3 DNA sequence: TGTGCCAGCGGGCTATGGGGGGATGGCACTGAAGCTTTCTTT. Translated: CASGLWGDGTEAFF. The chain recombines TRBV7-8 with TRBJ1-1; possibly TRBD1 for D (5 bases). CDR3 size: 14 residues. V was pared by 8 bases and J by 4 bases, with 17 bases between. The V gene's germline CDR1 is SGHVS and CDR2 FQNEAQ.

CDR3 in DNA: TGTGCCACCAGTGGGACTAGCGGGCCCACAGATACGCAGTATTTT. Translated: CATSGTSGPTDTQYF. This rearrangement joins TRBV24-1 to TRBJ2-3; TRBD2 matches at 11 bases. Trimming at V came to 5 bases and at J to 2 bases, leaving 2 bases not matched to a gene. Germline V CDR1 and CDR2: KGHDR, SFDVKD. CDR3 length: 15 residues.

This clone was observed once. V and J are TRBV7-2 and TRBJ2-7, with D perhaps TRBD1 (8 bases). This CDR3 spans 15 amino acids. CDR1 and CDR2 (germline): SGHTA, FQGNSA. V was trimmed by 5 bases and J by 2 bases, leaving 16 bases between them. CDR3 protein: CASSTQGGLTYEQYF. The CDR3 DNA sequence: TGTGCCAGCAGCACACAGGGGGGGTTGACCTACGAGCAGTACTTC.

The rearrangement uses TRBV28 and TRBJ1-2; 7 bases agree with TRBD1. CDR1 is MDHEN, CDR2 SYDVKM, per germline. Germline trimming cut 8 bases from V and 2 bases from J; bases unmatched to any gene: 8. The CDR3 length is 14 residues. The CDR3 here is CASGRTGENYGYTF. Here the CDR3 DNA reads TGTGCCAGCGGTAGGACAGGAGAGAACTATGGCTACACCTTC.

V and J are TRBV3-1 (or the pseudogene TRBV3-2) and TRBJ1-5, with D uncertain. Germline V gives CDR1 LGHDT, CDR2 YNNKEL (reference sequence). This CDR3 is built from 15 residues. V lost 1 base, J lost 7 bases, and 14 bases lay in between. DNA of the CDR3: TGTGCCAGCAGCCAAGCAGGCGGCAGAGGGCAGCCCCAGCATTTT. Encoded protein: CASSQAGGRGQPQHF.